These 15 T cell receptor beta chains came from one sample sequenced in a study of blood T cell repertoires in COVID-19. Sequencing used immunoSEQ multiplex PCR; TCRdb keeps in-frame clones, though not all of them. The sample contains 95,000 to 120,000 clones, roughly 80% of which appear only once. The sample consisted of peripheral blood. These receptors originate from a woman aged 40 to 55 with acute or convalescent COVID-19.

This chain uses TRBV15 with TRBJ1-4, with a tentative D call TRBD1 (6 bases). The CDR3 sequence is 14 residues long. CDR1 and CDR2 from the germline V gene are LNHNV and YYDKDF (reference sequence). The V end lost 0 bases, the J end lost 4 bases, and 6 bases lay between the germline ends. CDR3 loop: CATSRDRGNEKLFF. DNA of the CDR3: TGTGCCACCAGCAGAGACAGGGGTAATGAAAAACTGTTTTTT.

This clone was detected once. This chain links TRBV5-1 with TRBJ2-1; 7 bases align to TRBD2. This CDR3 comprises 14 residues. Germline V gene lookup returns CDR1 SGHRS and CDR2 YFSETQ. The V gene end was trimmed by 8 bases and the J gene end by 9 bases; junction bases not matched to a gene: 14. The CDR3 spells CASTSTSLIGEQFF. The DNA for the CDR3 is TGCGCCAGTACCTCGACTAGCCTCATTGGTGAGCAGTTCTTC.

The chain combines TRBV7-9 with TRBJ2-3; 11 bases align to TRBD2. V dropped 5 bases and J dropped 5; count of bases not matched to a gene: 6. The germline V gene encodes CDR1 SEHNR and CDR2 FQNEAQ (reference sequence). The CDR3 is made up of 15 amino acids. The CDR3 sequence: CASSMGTSGLDTQYF. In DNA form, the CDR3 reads TGTGCCAGCAGCATGGGGACTAGCGGACTAGATACGCAGTATTTT. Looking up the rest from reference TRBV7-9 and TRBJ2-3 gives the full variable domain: DTGVSQNPRHKITKRGQNVTFRCDPISEHNRLYWYRQTLGQGPEFLTYFQNEAQLEKSRLLSDRFSAERPKGSFSTLEIQRTEQGDSAMYLCASSMGTSGLDTQYFGPGTRLTVL.

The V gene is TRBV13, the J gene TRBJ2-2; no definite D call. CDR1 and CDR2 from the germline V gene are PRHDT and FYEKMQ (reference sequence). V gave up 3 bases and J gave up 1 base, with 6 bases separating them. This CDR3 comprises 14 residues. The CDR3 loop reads CASSLWQNTGELFF. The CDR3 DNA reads TGTGCCAGCAGCTTGTGGCAGAACACCGGGGAGCTGTTTTTT.

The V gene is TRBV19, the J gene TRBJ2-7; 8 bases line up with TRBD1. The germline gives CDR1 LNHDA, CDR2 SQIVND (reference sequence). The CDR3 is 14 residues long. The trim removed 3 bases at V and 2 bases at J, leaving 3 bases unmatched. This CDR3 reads CASSIRTGTYEQYF. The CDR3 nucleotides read TGTGCCAGTAGTATCCGGACAGGGACCTACGAGCAGTACTTC.

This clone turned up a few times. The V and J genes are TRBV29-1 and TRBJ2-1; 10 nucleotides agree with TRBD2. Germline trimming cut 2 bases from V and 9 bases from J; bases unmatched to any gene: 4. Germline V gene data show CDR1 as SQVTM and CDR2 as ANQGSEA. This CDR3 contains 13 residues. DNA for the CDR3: TGCAGCGTTGAACAGCGGGGGGGCGTTGAGCAGTTCTTC. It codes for CSVEQRGGVEQFF.

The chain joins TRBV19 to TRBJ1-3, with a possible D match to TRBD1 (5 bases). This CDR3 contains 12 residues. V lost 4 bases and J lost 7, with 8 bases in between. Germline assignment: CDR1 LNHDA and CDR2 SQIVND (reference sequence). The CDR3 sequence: CASSTGMNTIYF. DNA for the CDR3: TGTGCCAGTAGTACAGGGATGAACACCATATATTTT. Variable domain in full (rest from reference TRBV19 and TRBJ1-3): DGGITQSPKYLFRKEGQNVTLSCEQNLNHDAMYWYRQDPGQGLRLIYYSQIVNDFQKGDIAEGYSVSREKKESFPLTVTSAQKNPTAFYLCASSTGMNTIYFGEGSWLTVV.

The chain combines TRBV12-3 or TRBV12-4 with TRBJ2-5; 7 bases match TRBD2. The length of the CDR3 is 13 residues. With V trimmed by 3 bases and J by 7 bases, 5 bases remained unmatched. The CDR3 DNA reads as TGTGCCAGCAGTTTGGGAGGGATGGGGACCCAGTACTTC. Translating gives CASSLGGMGTQYF.

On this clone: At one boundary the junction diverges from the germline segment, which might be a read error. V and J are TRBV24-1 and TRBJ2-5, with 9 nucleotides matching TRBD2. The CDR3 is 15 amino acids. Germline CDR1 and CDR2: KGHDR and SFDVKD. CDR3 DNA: TGTGCCACAAGTGGCAGGACTAGCGACTATCGGTCCCAGTACTTC. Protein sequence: CATSGRTSDYRSQYF.

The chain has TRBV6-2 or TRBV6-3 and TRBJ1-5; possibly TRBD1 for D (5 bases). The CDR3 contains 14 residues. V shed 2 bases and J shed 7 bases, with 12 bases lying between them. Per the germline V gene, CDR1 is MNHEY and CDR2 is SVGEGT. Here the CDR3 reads CASSYGALGQPQHF. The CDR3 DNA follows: TGTGCCAGCAGTTACGGGGCCCTTGGGCAGCCCCAGCATTTT.

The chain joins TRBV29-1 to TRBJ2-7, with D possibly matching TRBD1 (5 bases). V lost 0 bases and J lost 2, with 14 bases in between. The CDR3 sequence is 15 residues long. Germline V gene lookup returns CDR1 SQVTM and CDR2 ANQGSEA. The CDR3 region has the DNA TGCAGCGTTGAAGATCGCGGTTCAGGGACCTACGAGCAGTACTTC. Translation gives CSVEDRGSGTYEQYF.

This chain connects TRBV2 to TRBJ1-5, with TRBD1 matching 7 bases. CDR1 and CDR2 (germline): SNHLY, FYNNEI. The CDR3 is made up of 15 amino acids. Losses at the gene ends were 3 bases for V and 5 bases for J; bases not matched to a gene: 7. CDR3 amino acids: CASSDLRQGDQPQHF. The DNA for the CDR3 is TGTGCCAGCAGTGACCTAAGACAGGGTGATCAGCCCCAGCATTTT.

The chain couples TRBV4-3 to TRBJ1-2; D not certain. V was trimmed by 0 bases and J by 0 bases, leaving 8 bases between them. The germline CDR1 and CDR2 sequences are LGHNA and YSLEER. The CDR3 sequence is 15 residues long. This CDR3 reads CASSQDLSANYGYTF. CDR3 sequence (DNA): TGCGCCAGCAGCCAAGATCTATCGGCTAACTATGGCTACACCTTC.

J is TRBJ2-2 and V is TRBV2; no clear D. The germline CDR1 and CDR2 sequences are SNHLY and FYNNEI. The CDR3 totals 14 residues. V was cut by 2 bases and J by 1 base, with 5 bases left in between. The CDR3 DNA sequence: TGTGCCAGCAGTGAACGGAGGAACACCGGGGAGCTGTTTTTT. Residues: CASSERRNTGELFF. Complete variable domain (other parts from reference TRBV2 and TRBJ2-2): EPEVTQTPSHQVTQMGQEVILRCVPISNHLYFYWYRQILGQKVEFLVSFYNNEISEKSEIFDDQFSVERPDGSNFTLKIRSTKLEDSAMYFCASSERRNTGELFFGEGSRLTVL.

CDR3 protein: CASSTGAEKLFF. DNA for the CDR3: TGTGCCAGCAGTACAGGGGCTGAAAAACTGTTTTTT. The V gene is TRBV21-1, the J gene TRBJ1-4; the DNA was not used to check the table's D call, TRBD1. TRBV21-1 is tagged as a pseudogene. The CDR3 is made up of 12 amino acids.